The entry that follows covers one TCR beta chain sequence. Germline V gene sequence: CDR1 SGHTA, CDR2 FQGNSA. The CDR3 is 14 amino acids. Trimming took 5 bases from V and 2 from J; bases not matched to a gene: 2. The data were obtained in a study of T cell responses to AZD1222 COVID-19 vaccine. Sequenced by immunoSEQ multiplex PCR; TCRdb stores in-frame clones only, minus some. The data hold about 120,000 clones, with 80% to 90% observed a single time. The chain is built from TRBV7-2 and TRBJ1-5; 8 positions agree with TRBD1. This receptor was obtained from an adult in good health. The sequences come from peripheral blood, collected on day 0 of AZD1222 vaccination. The CDR3 region has the DNA TGTGCCAGCAGCGCGGGACAGGGCAATCAGCCCCAGCATTTT. Its protein product is CASSAGQGNQPQHF.